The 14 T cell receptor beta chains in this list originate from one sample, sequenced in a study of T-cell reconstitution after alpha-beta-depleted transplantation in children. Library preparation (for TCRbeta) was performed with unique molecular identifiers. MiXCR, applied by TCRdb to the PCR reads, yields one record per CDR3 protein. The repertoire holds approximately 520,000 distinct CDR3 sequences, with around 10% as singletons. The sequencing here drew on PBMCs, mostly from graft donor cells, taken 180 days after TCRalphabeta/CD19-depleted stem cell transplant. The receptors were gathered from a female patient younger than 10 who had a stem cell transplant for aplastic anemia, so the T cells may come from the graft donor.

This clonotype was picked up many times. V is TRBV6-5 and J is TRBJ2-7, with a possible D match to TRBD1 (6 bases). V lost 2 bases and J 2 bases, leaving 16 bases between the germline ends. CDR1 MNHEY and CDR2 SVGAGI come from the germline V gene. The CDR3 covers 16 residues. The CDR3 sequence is CASSYGATGLTYEQYF. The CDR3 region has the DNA TGTGCCAGCAGTTACGGGGCAACAGGGTTAACCTACGAGCAGTACTTC.

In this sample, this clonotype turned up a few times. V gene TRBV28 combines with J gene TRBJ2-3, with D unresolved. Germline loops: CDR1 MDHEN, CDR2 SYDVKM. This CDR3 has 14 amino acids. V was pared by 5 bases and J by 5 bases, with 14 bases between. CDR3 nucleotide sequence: TGTGCCAGCAGTGCCTACTCGGTGGGAGATACGCAGTATTTT. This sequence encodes CASSAYSVGDTQYF.

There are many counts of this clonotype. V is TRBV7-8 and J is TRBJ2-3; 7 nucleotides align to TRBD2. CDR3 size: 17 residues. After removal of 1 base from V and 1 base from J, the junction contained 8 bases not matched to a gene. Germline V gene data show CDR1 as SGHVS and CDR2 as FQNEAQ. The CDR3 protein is CASSLVSAGAGTDTQYF. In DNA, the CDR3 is TGTGCCAGCAGCTTAGTTTCGGCGGGAGCGGGCACAGATACGCAGTATTTT.

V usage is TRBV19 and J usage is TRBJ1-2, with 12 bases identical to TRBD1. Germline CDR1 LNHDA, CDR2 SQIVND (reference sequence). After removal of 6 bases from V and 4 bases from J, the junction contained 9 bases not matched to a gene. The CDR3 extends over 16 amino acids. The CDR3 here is CASSTPGQGARYGYTF. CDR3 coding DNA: TGTGCCAGTAGCACCCCGGGACAGGGGGCACGCTATGGCTACACCTTC. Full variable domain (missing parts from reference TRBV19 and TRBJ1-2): DGGITQSPKYLFRKEGQNVTLSCEQNLNHDAMYWYRQDPGQGLRLIYYSQIVNDFQKGDIAEGYSVSREKKESFPLTVTSAQKNPTAFYLCASSTPGQGARYGYTFGSGTRLTVV.

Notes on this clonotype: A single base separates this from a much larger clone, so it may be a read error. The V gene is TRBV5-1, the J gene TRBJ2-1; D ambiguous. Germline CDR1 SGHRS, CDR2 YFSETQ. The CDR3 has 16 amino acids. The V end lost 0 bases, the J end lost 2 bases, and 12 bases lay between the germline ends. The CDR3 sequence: CASSLGHKPTYNEQFF. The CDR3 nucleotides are TGCGCCAGCAGCTTGGGCCACAAGCCCACCTACAATGAGCAGTTCTTC.

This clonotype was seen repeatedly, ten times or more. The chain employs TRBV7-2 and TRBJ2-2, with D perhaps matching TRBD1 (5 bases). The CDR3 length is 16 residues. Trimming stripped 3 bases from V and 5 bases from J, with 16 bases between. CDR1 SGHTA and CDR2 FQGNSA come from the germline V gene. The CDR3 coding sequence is TGTGCCAGCAGCTTTATCCCAGGGCCCAGAACCGGGGAGCTGTTTTTT. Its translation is CASSFIPGPRTGELFF. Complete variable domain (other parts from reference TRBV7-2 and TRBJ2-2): GAGVSQSPSNKVTEKGKDVELRCDPISGHTALYWYRQSLGQGLEFLIYFQGNSAPDKSGLPSDRFSAERTGGSVSTLTIQRTQQEDSAVYLCASSFIPGPRTGELFFGEGSRLTVL.

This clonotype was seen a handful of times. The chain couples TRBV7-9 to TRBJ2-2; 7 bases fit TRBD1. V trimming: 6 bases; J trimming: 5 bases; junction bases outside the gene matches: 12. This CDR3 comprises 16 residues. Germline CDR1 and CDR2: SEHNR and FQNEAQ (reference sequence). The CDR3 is CASSFKTGQRTGELFF. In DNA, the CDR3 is TGTGCCAGCAGTTTCAAAACGGGACAGCGTACCGGGGAGCTGTTTTTT.

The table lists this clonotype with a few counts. The CDR3 reads CASSQGSGGRYEQYF. The CDR3 nucleotides are TGCGCCAGCAGCCAAGGCTCCGGGGGCCGATACGAGCAGTACTTC. The chain joins TRBV4-3 to TRBJ2-7; D may match TRBD1 or TRBD2 (6 bases each). Germline assignment: CDR1 LGHNA and CDR2 YSLEER. CDR3 size: 15 residues. V lost 1 base and J 4 bases, leaving 14 bases between the germline ends.

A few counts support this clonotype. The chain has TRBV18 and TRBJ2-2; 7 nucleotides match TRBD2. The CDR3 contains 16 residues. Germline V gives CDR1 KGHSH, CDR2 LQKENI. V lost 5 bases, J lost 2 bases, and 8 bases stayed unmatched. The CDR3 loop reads CASSFKGAGNTGELFF. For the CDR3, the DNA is TGTGCCAGCTCATTTAAAGGAGCGGGAAACACCGGGGAGCTGTTTTTT. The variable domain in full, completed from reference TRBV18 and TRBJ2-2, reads NAGVMQNPRHLVRRRGQEARLRCSPMKGHSHVYWYRQLPEEGLKFMVYLQKENIIDESGMPKERFSAEFPKEGPSILRIQQVVRGDSAAYFCASSFKGAGNTGELFFGEGSRLTVL.

For the CDR3, the DNA is TGCAGTGCTAGGGACAGGGGCTACAATGAGCAGTTCTTC. The encoded protein is CSARDRGYNEQFF. The chain is built from TRBV20-1 and TRBJ2-1, with TRBD1 identical over 9 bases. Germline V gives CDR1 DFQATT, CDR2 SNEGSKA (reference sequence). This CDR3 is 13 amino acids long. J lost 3 bases, V lost 3 bases, and 0 bases had no gene match.

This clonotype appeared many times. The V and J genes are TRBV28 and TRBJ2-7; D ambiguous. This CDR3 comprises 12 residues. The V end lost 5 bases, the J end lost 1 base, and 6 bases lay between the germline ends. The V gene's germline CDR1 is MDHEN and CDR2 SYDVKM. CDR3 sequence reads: CASSPDSYEQYV. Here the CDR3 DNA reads TGTGCCAGCAGTCCGGATTCCTACGAGCAGTACGTC.

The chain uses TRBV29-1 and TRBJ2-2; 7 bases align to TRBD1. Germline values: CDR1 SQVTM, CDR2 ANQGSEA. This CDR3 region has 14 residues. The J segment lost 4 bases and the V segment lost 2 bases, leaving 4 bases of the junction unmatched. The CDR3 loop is CSVERDSPTGELFF. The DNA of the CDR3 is TGCAGCGTTGAAAGGGACAGCCCCACCGGGGAGCTGTTTTTT.

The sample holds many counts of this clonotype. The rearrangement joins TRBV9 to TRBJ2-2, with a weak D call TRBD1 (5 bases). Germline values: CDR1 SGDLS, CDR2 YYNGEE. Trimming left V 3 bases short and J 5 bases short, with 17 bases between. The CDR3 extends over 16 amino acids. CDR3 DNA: TGTGCCAGCAGCGGGGGCAGACAGACGCAGACCGGGGAGCTGTTTTTT. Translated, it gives CASSGGRQTQTGELFF.

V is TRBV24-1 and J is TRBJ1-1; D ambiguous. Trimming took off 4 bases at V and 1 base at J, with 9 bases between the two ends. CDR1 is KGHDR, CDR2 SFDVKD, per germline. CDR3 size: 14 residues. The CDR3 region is CATSDGGPNTEAFF. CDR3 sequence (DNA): TGTGCCACCAGTGACGGAGGGCCGAACACTGAAGCTTTCTTT.